These T cell receptor beta chains were read from a single sample in a study of response to subunit inactivated influenza vaccine. One entry per CDR3 protein, called by TCRdb with MiXCR from the RT-PCR reads. This repertoire shows 700,000 to 800,000 distinct CDR3 sequences, approximately 17% found once; its top ten account for approximately 10%. This specimen consisted of PBMCs from blood, obtained 5 days after vaccination. Source of these receptors: a man aged 45-65 years who received an inactivated influenza vaccine. CDR3s include the opening cysteine and the closing phenylalanine or tryptophan. The order of the fields is D gene, clone size, J gene, V gene, CDR3 DNA, CDR3 protein. The D gene is left open where the match is weak. The listing skips clone size in some rows; elsewhere it reads once, few, many or a size class.

D: .; size: many; J: TRBJ1-2; V: TRBV27; DNA: TGTGCCAGCAGTTTTTCTACACCGAACTATGGCTACACCTTC; CDR3: CASSFSTPNYGYTF
D: TRBD1; size: .; J: TRBJ1-1; V: TRBV7-9; DNA: TGTGCCAGCAGCTACGGGACAGGCCTAACTGAAGCTTTCTTT; CDR3: CASSYGTGLTEAFF
D: .; size: many; J: TRBJ2-1; V: TRBV5-1; DNA: TGCGCCAGCAGCTGGATTTTGGGGGATGAGCAGTTCTTC; CDR3: CASSWILGDEQFF
D: .; size: many; J: TRBJ1-4; V: TRBV20-1; DNA: TGCAGTGCTAGCTCAGGGAAGGCTGAAAAACTGTTTTTT; CDR3: CSASSGKAEKLFF
D: .; size: .; J: TRBJ2-1; V: TRBV7-9; DNA: TGTGCCAGCAGCTTATCTAGTAAAGTGGTTGAGCAGTTCTTC; CDR3: CASSLSSKVVEQFF
D: TRBD2; size: .; J: TRBJ2-3; V: TRBV10-3; DNA: TGTGCCATCAGAACAGATAGCGGGAGGGCCCCAGATACGCAGTATTTT; CDR3: CAIRTDSGRAPDTQYF
D: .; size: .; J: TRBJ2-3; V: TRBV9; DNA: TGTGCCAGCAGCGACAGGGCCGCCACAGATACGCAGTATTTT; CDR3: CASSDRAATDTQYF
D: TRBD2; size: few; J: TRBJ2-2; V: TRBV24-1; DNA: TGTGCCACCAGTGATAGGGGACTAGCGGGAGCCACCGGGGAGCTGTTTTTT; CDR3: CATSDRGLAGATGELFF
D: .; size: few; J: TRBJ2-1; V: TRBV5-1; DNA: TGCGCCAGCAGCTCACCAAGGGGAGCAGAAGCCTACAATGAGCAGTTCTTC; CDR3: CASSSPRGAEAYNEQFF
D: .; size: .; J: TRBJ2-2; V: TRBV20-1; DNA: TGCAGTGCTAGAGATTGGGGGAAAAGCACCGGGGAGCTGTTTTTT; CDR3: CSARDWGKSTGELFF